This T cell receptor (beta chain) was sequenced during a study of blood T cell repertoires in COVID-19 (dated by TCRdb to 2018 to 2021). About the investigation overall: Samples covering the acute and convalescent phases of COVID-19 were provided by collaborators in the United States, Italy and Spain. The sample metadata nearly always contained a de-identified subject ID, COVID-19 status, age in years and sex. Subjects who had been exposed to COVID-19, were actively infected with it, or had recovered from it provided the deeply sampled blood TCRbeta repertoires that made up the dataset. The repertoires were made available in a free public database intended to serve as a resource for research on the immune response to SARS-CoV-2. Where HLA class I and class II types were available, the types were taken from metadata supplied by the sample provider, not from assay-based typing. The samples were drawn from the first 160 participants of the ongoing ImmuneRACE study and from some 1,300 subjects provided by 6 global collaborators. The prospective study material was composed of cDNA or gDNA derived from T cells, B-cell-depleted T cells, or PBMCs. Results the study describes overall, beyond this receptor: The amount of clinical and demographic metadata varied by source and participant and was provided uncurated.

Each collaborating institution followed its own protocols to collect whole blood in K2EDTA tubes. For TCRbeta analysis, collaborator samples were shipped as frozen whole blood, as isolated PBMCs, or as DNA extracted from either sample type. The CDR3 sequence holds 15 residues, the cysteine and phenylalanine included. The sequence is cut down to CDR3 DNA, 45 bases in frame from base 1. The germline V gene (reference sequence) specifies SEHNR as CDR1 and FQNEAQ as CDR2. V lost 5 bases and J lost 4 bases, and the count of bases not matched to a germline gene is 6. TCRbeta CDR3 regions were amplified from genomic DNA by means of the immunoSEQ Assay, a bias-controlled multiplex PCR. The study's processing was this. Nucleated cell counts per sample were estimated from amplification of reference gene primers within the assay. To quantify the absolute abundance of each unique TCRbeta CDR3 rearrangement, sequence reads were collapsed and filtered. For each sample, productive Simpson clonality was calculated as the square root of Simpson's diversity index over productive rearrangements. In its TCRdb copy, this immuneACCESS table keeps in-frame sequences only and misses some clones. Where compared with another copy, unresolved V genes explain less than half of these, and the others have no known cause. D and trimming were read from the DNA, whereas the V and J calls and clone size are those reported in that table. This sample is represented by about 160,000 clones; roughly 93% of them were singletons. Jointly, the top ten make up roughly 5% of the sample.

Worth noting for this clone: No antigen is known for it. The record has no base qualities; no much larger clone is one base away.

Sequencing input: peripheral blood. The clonotype comes from a woman in her 50s with acute or convalescent COVID-19. The receptor chain draws on TRBV7-9 and TRBJ1-4; the central 8 bases match TRBD1. The DNA reads TGTGCCAGCAGCCCTGGGACAGGAGATAATGAAAAACTGTTTTTT. The encoded protein is CASSPGTGDNEKLFF.